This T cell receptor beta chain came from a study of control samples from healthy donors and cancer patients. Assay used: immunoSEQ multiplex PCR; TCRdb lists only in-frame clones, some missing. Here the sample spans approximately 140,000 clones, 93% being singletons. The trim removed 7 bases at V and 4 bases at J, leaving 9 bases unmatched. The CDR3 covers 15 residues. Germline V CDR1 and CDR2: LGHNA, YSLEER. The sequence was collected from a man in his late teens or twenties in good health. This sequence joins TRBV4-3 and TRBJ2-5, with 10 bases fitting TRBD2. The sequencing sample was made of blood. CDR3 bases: TGCGCCAGCACTCAGCAGGGACTAGCGAGAGAGACCCAGTACTTC. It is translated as CASTQQGLARETQYF.